This entry is about one T cell receptor (beta chain). Its antigen remains undetermined. Base qualities are not provided; no much larger clone lies one nucleotide away. Patients with autoimmune disease history or receiving systemic immunosuppression were excluded from the trial. Peripheral blood for TCR sequencing was collected from all dose cohorts at baseline, on cycle 4 day 1, and on cycle 7 day 1. The samples were taken from a phase I, first-in-human, multicenter, open-label dose-escalation trial of ivuxolimab. The trial enrolled adults with locally advanced or metastatic head and neck squamous cell, hepatocellular, melanoma or renal cell carcinoma. Before TCR sequencing, CD4+ T cells and CD8+ T cells from peripheral blood were sorted into separate populations. Genomic DNA was isolated from the sorted cells so that the TCRbeta CDR3 region could be sequenced. The immunoSEQ Assay was used to sequence the TCRbeta CDR3 regions. In TCRdb, the immuneACCESS table is reduced to in-frame sequences with V and J assigned. These tables do not hold every clone; where another copy was compared, an unresolved V gene accounts for under half, and the others remain unexplained. For this sample there are under 150,000 clones; approximately 90% appear just once. The top ten clonotypes cover around 1% of the sample.

The entry originates in a study of OX40 agonist ivuxolimab in advanced cancers. With respect to the entire study: Ivuxolimab, which targeted the costimulatory receptor OX40 (CD134), was an agonistic, fully human IgG2 monoclonal antibody. Prior anti-PD-1, anti-PD-L1 or anti-CTLA-4 therapy was permitted, and approximately 42% of dose-escalation patients had received checkpoint inhibitors. The monotherapy dose-escalation portion (N ≈ 56 patients) of the phase I ivuxolimab trial is reported in the paper. Among the 50 to 55 dose-escalation patients, about 19 had hepatocellular carcinoma, approximately 15 melanoma, 9 renal cell carcinoma and 9 head and neck cancer. The dose-escalation cohort was roughly 80% male with a mean age of approximately 60 years, ranging from roughly 20 to 85. Peripheral TCRbeta sequencing aimed to test whether ivuxolimab altered TCR sequence diversity and caused clonal T-cell expansion. Partial responses were achieved by three dose-escalation patients, of whom one had hepatocellular carcinoma and two had cutaneous melanoma. Intravenous ivuxolimab was administered to patients every 2 weeks at six dose levels: 0.01, 0.1, 0.3, 1.5, 3 and 10 mg/kg.

Here is what the overall study found, with its caveats: In the 0.1-3.0 mg/kg groups, partial responders were among the patients with the lowest normalized peripheral clonal expansion, particularly in CD8+ T cells. Low levels of normalized T-cell clonal expansion were also seen in some patients who did not respond. At doses of 0.1 to 3.0 mg/kg, clonal expansion of both CD4+ and CD8+ blood T cells was observed from baseline to week 6. After ivuxolimab, more expanded clones were found on average in CD8+ T cells than in CD4+ T cells. The antigen specificity of the clonally expanded peripheral T cells was not determined.

V gives up 7 bases and J gives up 0 bases, and the segment between their germline ends measures 13 bases. The germline V gene yields MGHDK for CDR1 and SYGVNS for CDR2. The CDR3 goes from the cysteine to the phenylalanine over 15 residues. Kept here is only the CDR3 DNA, which spans 45 bases and is read in frame from base 1. The specimen comprised CD4+ or CD8+ T cells sorted from blood, sampled in a trial of the OX40 agonist ivuxolimab. This receptor chain uses TRBV25-1 and TRBJ1-3; a tentative D call is TRBD1 (6 bases match). The sequence was collected from an adult with an advanced solid tumor such as melanoma, head and neck, liver or kidney cancer. The CDR3 region has the sequence CASIGQTYSGNTIYF. The nucleotide sequence is given as TGTGCCAGCATTGGACAGACCTACTCTGGAAACACCATATATTTT.